The clone carrying this T cell receptor (beta chain) occurred once. Its specificity is unknown. A multiplex PCR was run with 60 Vbeta primers and 13 Jbeta primers. TCRdb's copy holds only in-frame clones and misses some; the assay was immunoSEQ multiplex PCR. The repertoire holds about 140,000 clones, with approximately 73% as singletons. The sample is drawn from a study of cytomegalovirus exposure and HLA in healthy donors. Study results and caveats: Most TCRs appeared rarely, but some public TCRs recurred in many donors. Among immune exposure information, only CMV serostatus was available. Earlier results showed most TCR beta V segments being productive about 90% or about 30% of the time.

Germline V gives CDR1 SEHNR, CDR2 FQNEAQ (reference sequence). V lost 5 bases to trimming and J lost 9 bases, with 13 bases between them. CDR3 length: 12 amino acids. Sequencing was done on a sample of PBMCs. The genes are TRBV7-9 and TRBJ2-5; TRBD1 might be the D (5 bases). The sequence was obtained from a human donor in good health. The CDR3 protein is CASSQNEQAQYF. Here the CDR3 DNA reads TGTGCCAGCAGCCAAAATGAACAGGCCCAGTACTTC.